This T cell receptor beta chain derives from a study of sequential checkpoint blockade in melanoma. Study-wide context: Patients were randomized 1:1 to nivolumab-then-ipilimumab or ipilimumab-then-nivolumab first-line. After both sequences, patients received maintenance nivolumab.

Sequencing was performed with immunoSEQ multiplex PCR; in TCRdb, only in-frame clones are kept and a portion is missing. The sample carries about 12,000 clones, 70% to 85% recorded once. This CDR3 is 13 amino acids long. V was cut by 10 bases and J by 2 bases, with 14 bases left in between. CDR1 is LNHDA and CDR2 is SQIVND in the germline V gene (reference sequence). Treatment denoted: randomized to nivolumab then ipilimumab (arm A) or the reverse (arm B). DNA-damaging chemotherapy had not been given to any patient beforehand. From thawed PBMCs, live CD3+CD8+ cells negative for CD19 and CD56 were sorted.

The chain couples TRBV19 to TRBJ2-5; D not certain. Sequencing used CD8+ T cells sorted from blood (inferred from file names), obtained from a patient given nivolumab and ipilimumab in sequence. The receptor was isolated from a human donor with melanoma. The CDR3 spells CATSIGFQETQYF. In nucleotides, the CDR3 is TGTGCCACCTCGATCGGGTTTCAAGAGACCCAGTACTTC.